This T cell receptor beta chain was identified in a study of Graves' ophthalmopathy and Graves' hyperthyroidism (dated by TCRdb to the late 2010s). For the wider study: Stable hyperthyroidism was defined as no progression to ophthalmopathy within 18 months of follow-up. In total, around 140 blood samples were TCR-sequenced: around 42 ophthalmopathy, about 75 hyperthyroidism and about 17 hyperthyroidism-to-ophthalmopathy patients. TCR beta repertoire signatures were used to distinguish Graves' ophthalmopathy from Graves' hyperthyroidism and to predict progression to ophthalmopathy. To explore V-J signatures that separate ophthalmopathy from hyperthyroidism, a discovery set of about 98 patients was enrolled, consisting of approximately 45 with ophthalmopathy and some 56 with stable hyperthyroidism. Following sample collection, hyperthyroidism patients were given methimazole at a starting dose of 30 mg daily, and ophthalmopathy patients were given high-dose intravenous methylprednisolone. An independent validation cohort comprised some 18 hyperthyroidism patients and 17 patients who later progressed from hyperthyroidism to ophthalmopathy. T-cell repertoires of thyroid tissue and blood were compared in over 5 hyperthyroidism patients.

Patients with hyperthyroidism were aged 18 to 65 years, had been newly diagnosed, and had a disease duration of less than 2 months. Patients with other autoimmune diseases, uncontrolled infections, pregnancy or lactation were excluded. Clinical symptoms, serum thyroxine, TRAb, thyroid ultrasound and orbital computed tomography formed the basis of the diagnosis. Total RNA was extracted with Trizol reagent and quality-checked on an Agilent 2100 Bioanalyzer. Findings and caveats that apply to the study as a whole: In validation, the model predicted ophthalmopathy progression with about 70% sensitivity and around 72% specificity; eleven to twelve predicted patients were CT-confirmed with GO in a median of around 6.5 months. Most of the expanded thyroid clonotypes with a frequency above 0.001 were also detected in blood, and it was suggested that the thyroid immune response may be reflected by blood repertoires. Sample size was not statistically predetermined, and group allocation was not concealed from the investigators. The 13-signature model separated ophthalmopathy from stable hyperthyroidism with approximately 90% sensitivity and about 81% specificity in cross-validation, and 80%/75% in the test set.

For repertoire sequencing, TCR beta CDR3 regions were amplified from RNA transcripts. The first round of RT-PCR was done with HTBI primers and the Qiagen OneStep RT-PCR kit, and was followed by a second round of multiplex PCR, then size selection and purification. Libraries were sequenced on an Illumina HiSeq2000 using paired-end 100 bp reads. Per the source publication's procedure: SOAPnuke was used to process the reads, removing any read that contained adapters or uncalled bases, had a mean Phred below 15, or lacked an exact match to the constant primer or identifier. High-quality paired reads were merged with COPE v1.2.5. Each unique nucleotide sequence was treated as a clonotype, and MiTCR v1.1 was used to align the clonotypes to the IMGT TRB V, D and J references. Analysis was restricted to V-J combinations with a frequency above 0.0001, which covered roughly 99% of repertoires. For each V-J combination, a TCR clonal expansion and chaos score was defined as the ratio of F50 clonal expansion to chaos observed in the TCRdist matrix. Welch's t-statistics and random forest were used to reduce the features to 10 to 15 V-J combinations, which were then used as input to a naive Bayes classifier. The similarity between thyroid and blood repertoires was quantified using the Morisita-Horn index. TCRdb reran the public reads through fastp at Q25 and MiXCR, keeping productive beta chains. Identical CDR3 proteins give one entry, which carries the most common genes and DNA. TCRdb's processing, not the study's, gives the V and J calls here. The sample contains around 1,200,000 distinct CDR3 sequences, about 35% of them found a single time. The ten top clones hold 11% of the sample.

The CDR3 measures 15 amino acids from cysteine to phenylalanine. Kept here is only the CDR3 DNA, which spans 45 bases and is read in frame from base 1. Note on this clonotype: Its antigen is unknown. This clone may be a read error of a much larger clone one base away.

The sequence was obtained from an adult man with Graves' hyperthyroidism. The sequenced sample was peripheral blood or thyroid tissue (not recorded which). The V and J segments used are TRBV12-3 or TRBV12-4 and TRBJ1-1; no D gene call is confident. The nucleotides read TGTGCCAGCAGTTTAGAATGGCGGATGAACACTGTAGCTTTCTTT. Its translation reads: CASSLEWRMNTVAFF.